These T cell receptor beta chains were read from a single sample in a study of blood T cell repertoires in COVID-19. Data came from immunoSEQ multiplex PCR; TCRdb stores just in-frame clones and leaves some out. In the table there are nearly 350,000 clones, around 80% of which are singletons. The sample comprised peripheral blood. The receptors were gathered from a man aged 25-45 years with active or convalescent COVID-19. CDR3s include the opening cysteine and the closing phenylalanine or tryptophan. Each record gives: D gene, J gene, V gene, CDR3 protein. A D gene is named only where the DNA matches it firmly.

d_gene: TRBD2; j_gene: TRBJ2-3; v_gene: TRBV4-3; CDR3aa: CASSQDPSGNADTQYF
d_gene: TRBD1; j_gene: TRBJ1-3; v_gene: TRBV5-1; CDR3aa: CASSPRGDSGNTIYF
d_gene: TRBD1; j_gene: TRBJ1-1; v_gene: TRBV6-5; CDR3aa: CASRNRGGMNTEAFF
d_gene: TRBD2; j_gene: TRBJ2-3; v_gene: TRBV6-2/TRBV6-3; CDR3aa: CASSYRVQRGDAQYF
d_gene: TRBD2; j_gene: TRBJ2-1; v_gene: TRBV7-3; CDR3aa: CASSLTGGTTYNEQFF
d_gene: -; j_gene: TRBJ2-2; v_gene: TRBV7-2; CDR3aa: CASSLSGNTGELFF
d_gene: -; j_gene: TRBJ2-1; v_gene: TRBV14; CDR3aa: CASSQDWGSGKQFF
d_gene: -; j_gene: TRBJ2-1; v_gene: TRBV7-2; CDR3aa: CASSLAGRPYNEQFF
d_gene: TRBD2; j_gene: TRBJ2-1; v_gene: TRBV5-1; CDR3aa: CASSPNTGTSGRNEQFF
d_gene: -; j_gene: TRBJ2-3; v_gene: TRBV29-1; CDR3aa: CSVRYGGSTDTQYF
d_gene: TRBD2; j_gene: TRBJ2-7; v_gene: TRBV6-5; CDR3aa: CASSYHSGGGEQYF
d_gene: TRBD1; j_gene: TRBJ1-5; v_gene: TRBV2; CDR3aa: CASTGDSNQPQHF
d_gene: -; j_gene: TRBJ2-3; v_gene: TRBV5-1; CDR3aa: CASSLGGAGDTQYF
d_gene: -; j_gene: TRBJ1-3; v_gene: TRBV4-1; CDR3aa: CASSQYYLSGNTIYF
d_gene: -; j_gene: TRBJ2-2; v_gene: TRBV28; CDR3aa: CASSPPGPHTGELFF
d_gene: -; j_gene: TRBJ1-5; v_gene: TRBV19; CDR3aa: CASSIVQDNQPQHF
d_gene: -; j_gene: TRBJ2-7; v_gene: TRBV7-9; CDR3aa: CASSLSGYEQYF
d_gene: -; j_gene: TRBJ1-1; v_gene: TRBV12-3/TRBV12-4; CDR3aa: CASSAPGAGAFF
d_gene: TRBD1; j_gene: TRBJ1-4; v_gene: TRBV5-6; CDR3aa: CASSLQGDNEKLFF
d_gene: -; j_gene: TRBJ2-3; v_gene: TRBV4-2; CDR3aa: CASSQESGADTQYF
d_gene: TRBD1; j_gene: TRBJ1-1; v_gene: TRBV5-5; CDR3aa: CASSYGQGRTEAFF
d_gene: -; j_gene: TRBJ1-3; v_gene: TRBV2; CDR3aa: CASSGHRSSGNTIYF
d_gene: -; j_gene: TRBJ2-5; v_gene: TRBV11-3; CDR3aa: CASSPFRRTPGTQYF